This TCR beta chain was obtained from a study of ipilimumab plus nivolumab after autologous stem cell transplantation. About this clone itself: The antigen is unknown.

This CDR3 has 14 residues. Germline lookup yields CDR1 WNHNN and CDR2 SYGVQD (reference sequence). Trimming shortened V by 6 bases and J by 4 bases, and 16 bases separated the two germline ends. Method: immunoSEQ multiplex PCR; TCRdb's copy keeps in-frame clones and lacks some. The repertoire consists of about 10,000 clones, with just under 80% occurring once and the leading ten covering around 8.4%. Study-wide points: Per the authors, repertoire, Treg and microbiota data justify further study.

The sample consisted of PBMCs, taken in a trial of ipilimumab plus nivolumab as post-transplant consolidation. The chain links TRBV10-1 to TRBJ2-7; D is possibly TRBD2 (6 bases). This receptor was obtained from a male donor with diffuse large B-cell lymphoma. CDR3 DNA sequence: TGCGCCAGCAGGGTACCGGGACTGAAATACGAGCAGTACTTC. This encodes CASRVPGLKYEQYF.